The 7 T cell receptor beta chains below come from one sample, sequenced in a study of CD8+ T cells in alopecia areata. RNA extraction was followed by reverse transcription into cDNA, which acted as the sequencing template. Profiled with immunoSEQ multiplex PCR; TCRdb holds only in-frame clones, not every one. This repertoire shows approximately 90,000 clones, around 70% found once; its top ten account for around 16%. The treatment here: oral pan-JAK inhibitor, 5-10 mg twice daily. The sample consisted of CD8+ T cells sorted from blood, taken at week 44, from a patient treated with tofacitinib. These receptor sequences come from a human donor with alopecia areata.

This chain joins TRBV28 and TRBJ2-7; D perhaps matches TRBD2 (6 bases). This CDR3 comprises 12 residues. Per the germline V gene, CDR1 is MDHEN and CDR2 is SYDVKM. V lost 10 bases and J lost 3, with 13 bases in between. CDR3 DNA: TGTGCCACCACTCAGACTAGCTACGAGCAGTACTTC. The encoded protein is CATTQTSYEQYF. Full variable domain (missing parts from reference TRBV28 and TRBJ2-7): DVKVTQSSRYLVKRTGEKVFLECVQDMDHENMFWYRQDPGLGLRLIYFSYDVKMKEKGDIPEGYSVSREKKERFSLILESASTNQTSMYLCATTQTSYEQYFGPGTRLTVT.

The gene calls are TRBV19 and TRBJ2-1; TRBD2 agrees at 13 bases. The CDR3 covers 15 residues. V was clipped by 4 bases and J by 7 bases; unmatched bases: 4. Germline V CDR1 and CDR2: LNHDA, SQIVND (reference sequence). This CDR3 reads CASSTGLAGANEQFF. Written as DNA, the CDR3 is TGTGCCAGTAGTACAGGACTAGCGGGGGCAAATGAGCAGTTCTTC.

In its sample, this clone was seen once. The chain carries TRBV27 and TRBJ2-5; 7 nucleotides align to TRBD1. Per the germline V gene, CDR1 is MNHEY and CDR2 is SMNVEV (reference sequence). The CDR3 extends over 15 amino acids. With V trimmed by 8 bases and J by 5 bases, 14 bases remained unmatched. CDR3 in DNA: TGTGCCAGCGGACTCACAGGGGTGGCAGGGGAGACCCAGTACTTC. Its translation is CASGLTGVAGETQYF.

The V and J genes are TRBV19 and TRBJ2-7; 9 nucleotides align to TRBD1. The V segment lost 5 bases and the J segment 3 bases; nucleotides outside the gene matches: 5. CDR1 and CDR2 from the germline V gene are LNHDA and SQIVND (reference sequence). CDR3 size: 14 residues. CDR3 sequence reads: CASSPGTGNYEQYF. The CDR3 DNA sequence: TGTGCCAGTAGTCCCGGGACAGGGAACTACGAGCAGTACTTC.

The chain uses TRBV30 and TRBJ1-2; 9 bases line up with TRBD1. From germline, CDR1 is GTSNPN and CDR2 SVGIG (reference sequence). The CDR3 loop spans 13 amino acids. J lost 10 bases, V lost 2 bases, and 8 bases had no gene match. CDR3 in DNA: TGTGCCTGGAGTTTGGAATGGACAGGGGACTACACCTTC. The encoded protein is CAWSLEWTGDYTF. Variable domain in full (rest from reference TRBV30 and TRBJ1-2): SQTIHQWPATLVQPVGSPLSLECTVEGTSNPNLYWYRQAAGRGLQLLFYSVGIGQISSEVPQNLSASRPQDRQFILSSKKLLLSDSGFYLCAWSLEWTGDYTFGSGTRLTVV.

V gene TRBV12-5 combines with J gene TRBJ1-1; no definite D call. Trimming pared 5 bases from V and 1 base from J, leaving 8 bases between. The CDR3 is 13 amino acids. Germline V CDR1 and CDR2: LGHNT, FRNRAP. CDR3 nucleotides: TGTGCTAGTGGTCTCTCACAGAACACTGAAGCTTTCTTT. Translation: CASGLSQNTEAFF. Drawing the rest from reference TRBV12-5 and TRBJ1-1, the complete variable domain is DARVTQTPRHKVTEMGQEVTMRCQPILGHNTVFWYRQTMMQGLELLAYFRNRAPLDDSGMPKDRFSAEMPDATLATLKIQPSEPRDSAVYFCASGLSQNTEAFFGQGTRLTVV.

V is TRBV7-6 and J is TRBJ2-7, with D perhaps TRBD1 (6 bases). The CDR3 contains 13 residues. Trimming left V 6 bases short and J 2 bases short, with 11 bases between. Per germline, CDR1 SGHVS and CDR2 FNYEAQ. The CDR3: CASSPGQPYEQYF. CDR3 sequence (DNA): TGTGCCAGCAGTCCTGGACAGCCCTACGAGCAGTACTTC.